This T cell receptor (beta chain) emerged from a study of blood T cell repertoires in COVID-19. About the research overall: Sample material is recorded as cDNA or gDNA derived from T cells, B-cell-depleted T cells, or PBMCs.

The assay was immunoSEQ multiplex PCR, and TCRdb's table has in-frame clones only and misses some. The table shows around 310,000 clones, with nearly 90% occurring only once. Germline V gene sequence: CDR1 MNHEY, CDR2 SMNVEV (reference sequence). V was shortened by 5 bases and J by 2 bases, with 13 bases between the two germline ends. The length of the CDR3 is 14 residues. This clone came up many times. Recruitment covered about two dozen US areas and drew participants whose ages spanned about 18 to 89 years. Two negative PCRs, clearance, or symptom resolution characterized the recovered Cohort 3 donors.

Sequenced: PBMCs or T cells enriched from blood (not recorded which). The sequence was obtained from a woman aged 30 to 39 who had recovered from COVID-19. The chain joins TRBV27 to TRBJ2-7; TRBD2 might be the D (5 bases). This CDR3 reads CASSAPGRAYEQYF. CDR3 DNA: TGTGCCAGCAGTGCCCCCGGGCGGGCCTACGAGCAGTACTTC.